The 19 T cell receptor beta chains listed next were all sequenced from one sample in a study of T cell responses to AZD1222 COVID-19 vaccine. Libraries were prepared by immunoSEQ multiplex PCR; TCRdb keeps only in-frame clonotypes and omits some of them. The table shows some 130,000 clones, with approximately 85% occurring only once. This specimen was peripheral blood, taken on day 0 of AZD1222 vaccination. The origin of the receptors is an adult in good health.

Points on this clone: A read error may account for a junction end that differs from germline. The genes are TRBV2 and TRBJ1-2, with a weak D call TRBD1 (6 bases). Germline assignment: CDR1 SNHLY and CDR2 FYNNEI. The CDR3 runs 14 residues. The CDR3 DNA follows: TGTGCCAGCACTGAAGGGGGGTCTAACTATGGCTACACCTTC. Amino acids: CASTEGGSNYGYTF. Full variable domain (remainder filled in from reference TRBV2 and TRBJ1-2): EPEVTQTPSHQVTQMGQEVILRCVPISNHLYFYWYRQILGQKVEFLVSFYNNEISEKSEIFDDQFSVERPDGSNFTLKIRSTKLEDSAMYFCASTEGGSNYGYTFGSGTRLTVV.

This clone appeared a few times. The genes are TRBV5-1 and TRBJ2-2, with 8 bases fitting TRBD2. The CDR3 contains 16 residues. CDR1 is SGHRS and CDR2 is YFSETQ in the germline V gene. V lost 4 bases, J lost 5 bases, and 10 bases stayed unmatched. CDR3 DNA: TGCGCCAGCAGCCCGGGGAGCGGGAGTGGTACCGGGGAGCTGTTTTTT. This translates into CASSPGSGSGTGELFF.

V is TRBV19 and J is TRBJ1-1, with TRBD1 as a possible D gene (6 bases). Germline V gene data show CDR1 as LNHDA and CDR2 as SQIVND (reference sequence). CDR3 size: 13 residues. CDR3 residues: CGRNRDWGTEAFF. As DNA, the CDR3 is TGTGGCAGAAACAGGGATTGGGGCACTGAAGCTTTCTTT.

This rearrangement joins TRBV6-2 or TRBV6-3 to TRBJ1-5; no definite D call. Germline CDR1 and CDR2: MNHEY and SVGEGT. CDR3 length: 14 residues. V shed 2 bases and J shed 7 bases, with 12 bases lying between them. CDR3 loop: CASSYVGNGQPQHF. In nucleotides, the CDR3 is TGTGCCAGCAGTTACGTAGGGAACGGACAGCCCCAGCATTTT.

The V call is TRBV14, the J call TRBJ2-2, with D maybe TRBD1 (5 bases). V shed 4 bases and J shed 4 bases, with 7 bases lying between them. The CDR3 has 13 residues. Germline loops: CDR1 SGHDN, CDR2 FVKESK. The CDR3 region is CASSRQSTGELFF. CDR3 DNA sequence: TGTGCCAGCAGCCGACAGAGCACCGGGGAGCTGTTTTTT.

The chain employs TRBV5-8 and TRBJ1-6; TRBD1 is a possible D gene (5 bases). Trimming cost V 4 bases and J 10 bases, with 24 bases left between them. CDR1 and CDR2 from the germline V gene are SGHTS and YDEGEE. The CDR3 is 17 residues long. The CDR3 region has the DNA TGTGCCAGCAGCCCCGGAAATGGGCCAGGGCAACACTCACCCCTCCACTTT. Amino acids: CASSPGNGPGQHSPLHF.

The V gene is TRBV30, the J gene TRBJ1-5, with 7 bases lining up with TRBD1. Germline values: CDR1 GTSNPN, CDR2 SVGIG (reference sequence). CDR3 length: 18 residues. With 3 bases clipped from V and 0 bases from J, the junction kept 14 bases outside the gene matches. In nucleotides, the CDR3 is TGTGCCTGGAGGGGCGGACAGGTCGTAGGTCGTAGCAATCAGCCCCAGCATTTT. Translating gives CAWRGGQVVGRSNQPQHF.

In its sample, this clone was seen a few times. V gene TRBV28 combines with J gene TRBJ2-3; D call uncertain. Trimming took 4 bases from V and 0 from J, leaving 8 bases between them. The CDR3 contains 14 residues. Germline V gene lookup returns CDR1 MDHEN and CDR2 SYDVKM. The CDR3 DNA reads TGTGCCAGCAGTTCCCAGGCTAGCACAGATACGCAGTATTTT. This sequence encodes CASSSQASTDTQYF.

This clone was detected only once. This chain uses TRBV19 with TRBJ1-5; TRBD1 matches 9 bases. The germline V gene encodes CDR1 LNHDA and CDR2 SQIVND (reference sequence). This CDR3 has 14 residues. After removal of 8 bases from V and 4 bases from J, the junction contained 6 bases not matched to a gene. The CDR3 protein is CASGVGQGNQPQHF. The CDR3 DNA sequence: TGTGCCAGTGGTGTCGGACAGGGGAATCAGCCCCAGCATTTT.

V usage is TRBV7-2 and J usage is TRBJ1-1; D gene ambiguous. CDR3 length: 14 residues. Deletions cut 1 base from V and 4 bases from J, with 10 bases between. Germline CDR1 is SGHTA and CDR2 is FQGNSA. The CDR3 region has the DNA TGTGCCAGCAGCTTAGGAGGGTCCGCCACTGAAGCTTTCTTT. It yields the protein CASSLGGSATEAFF.

V gene TRBV9 combines with J gene TRBJ1-2, with D possibly matching TRBD1 (6 bases). Per the germline V gene, CDR1 is SGDLS and CDR2 is YYNGEE. The CDR3 loop spans 14 amino acids. V was cut by 2 bases and J by 1 base, with 9 bases left in between. The CDR3 sequence is CASSVGQNNYGYTF. The DNA for the CDR3 is TGTGCCAGCAGCGTCGGACAGAATAACTATGGCTACACCTTC. Combining the CDR3 with reference TRBV9 and TRBJ1-2 gives the whole variable domain DSGVTQTPKHLITATGQRVTLRCSPRSGDLSVYWYQQSLDQGLQFLIQYYNGEERAKGNILERFSAQQFPDLHSELNLSSLELGDSALYFCASSVGQNNYGYTFGSGTRLTVV.

This clone was seen just once. The chain joins TRBV27 to TRBJ2-2, with 8 bases aligning to TRBD2. Germline V gives CDR1 MNHEY, CDR2 SMNVEV (reference sequence). Germline trimming cut 6 bases from V and 6 bases from J; bases unmatched to any gene: 6. This CDR3 has 14 amino acids. The CDR3 reads CASRGTSPSGELFF. CDR3 coding DNA: TGTGCCAGCAGAGGGACTAGTCCGTCCGGGGAGCTGTTTTTT.

CDR3 sequence: CASSLWSRSGANVLTF. The CDR3 DNA reads TGTGCCAGCAGCTTATGGTCCAGGAGTGGGGCCAACGTCCTGACTTTC. The J gene is TRBJ2-6, the V gene TRBV11-2; D gene uncertain. Germline loops: CDR1 SGHAT, CDR2 FQNNGV. This CDR3 spans 16 amino acids. Trimming stripped 2 bases from V and 3 bases from J, with 11 bases between.

The chain combines TRBV28 with TRBJ1-2; TRBD1 matches 10 bases. The V and J ends lost 6 bases and 5 bases, in that order; junction bases with no gene match: 15. Germline loops: CDR1 MDHEN, CDR2 SYDVKM. There are 17 residues in the CDR3. DNA of the CDR3: TGTGCCAGCAGAGCAGAGGGGGGGACAGGGGACCCATATGGCTACACCTTC. Encoded protein: CASRAEGGTGDPYGYTF.

The V call is TRBV23-1, the J call TRBJ2-7; no definite D call. TRBV23-1 is an ORF; its function is uncertain. Trimming took off 9 bases at V and 9 bases at J, with 15 bases between the two ends. The CDR3 is 11 amino acids. In DNA, the CDR3 is TGCGCCAGATGTCAGAAATCCGGGCAGTACTTC. It is translated as CARCQKSGQYF.

The DNA of the CDR3 is TGCAGTGCTAGTGGCAGTTTCTCTGGGGCCAACGTCCTGACTTTC. Amino acids: CSASGSFSGANVLTF. The chain couples TRBV20-1 to TRBJ2-6; D unclear. CDR3 size: 15 residues. V was trimmed by 3 bases and J by 0 bases, leaving 9 bases between them. The germline V gene encodes CDR1 DFQATT and CDR2 SNEGSKA (reference sequence).

This chain connects TRBV19 to TRBJ2-1, with 7 nucleotides matching TRBD1. The CDR3 contains 14 residues. Germline CDR1 reads LNHDA; CDR2 reads SQIVND (reference sequence). Trimming took 7 bases from V and 6 from J; bases not matched to a gene: 9. Here the CDR3 DNA reads TGTGCCAGTACGGGAAGCGAGGGGGCCAATGAGCAGTTCTTC. Protein sequence: CASTGSEGANEQFF.

The V call is TRBV5-1, the J call TRBJ1-2; no definite D call. Germline loops: CDR1 SGHRS, CDR2 YFSETQ. Trimming shortened V by 1 base and J by 8 bases, and 24 bases separated the two germline ends. The CDR3 runs to 17 residues. CDR3 region: CASSLLWSTEPTRGYTF. As DNA, the CDR3 is TGCGCCAGCAGCTTGTTATGGAGTACCGAACCGACCCGCGGCTACACCTTC. The whole variable domain, filled in from reference TRBV5-1 and TRBJ1-2, reads KAGVTQTPRYLIKTRGQQVTLSCSPISGHRSVSWYQQTPGQGLQFLFEYFSETQRNKGNFPGRFSGRQFSNSRSEMNVSTLELGDSALYLCASSLLWSTEPTRGYTFGSGTRLTVV.

This sequence joins TRBV7-2 and TRBJ1-5; perhaps TRBD1 as D (5 bases). Looked up from germline, CDR1 is SGHTA and CDR2 is FQGNSA. Trimming took 3 bases from V and 7 from J, leaving 10 bases between them. CDR3 length: 13 amino acids. For the CDR3, the DNA is TGTGCCAGCAGCTTGGGGCAGGGCCAGCCCCAGCATTTT. As protein: CASSLGQGQPQHF.